The 21 T cell receptor beta chains below come from one sample, sequenced in a study of control samples from healthy donors and cancer patients (dated by TCRdb to 2018 to 2020). Libraries were made using the immunoSEQ multiplex PCR assay. TCRdb holds this immuneACCESS table with in-frame rearrangements only. Some clones are missing; in checked studies, unresolved V genes explain under half, and the rest has no known cause. The sample yields tens of thousands of clones; under 95% were counted once. Together, the top ten hold about 0.93% of the sample. Source material: PBMCs. The source is a young man with colorectal cancer.

The chain joins TRBV5-6 to TRBJ2-7; 10 bases match TRBD1. Unmatched junction bases numbered 0, after V lost 3 bases and J lost 3 bases. The CDR3 consists of 13 residues. Germline V CDR1 and CDR2: SGHDT, YYEEEE. In nucleotides, the CDR3 is TGTGCCAGCAGCTGGGACAGGGGCTACGAGCAGTACTTC. Its protein is CASSWDRGYEQYF.

V and J are TRBV18 and TRBJ1-6, with TRBD1 as a possible D gene (6 bases). Trimming stripped 4 bases from V and 14 bases from J, with 18 bases between. Germline CDR1 and CDR2: KGHSH and LQKENI. CDR3 length: 14 amino acids. The CDR3, as DNA: TGTGCCAGCTCACTGGGACAAGGAGAAATTTCCCTCCACTTT. Its translation is CASSLGQGEISLHF.

V usage is TRBV19 and J usage is TRBJ2-1; TRBD2 is a possible D gene (7 bases). Per germline, CDR1 LNHDA and CDR2 SQIVND (reference sequence). Trimming cost V 7 bases and J 0 bases, with 16 bases left between them. This CDR3 has 16 residues. This chain's CDR3 is CASKPWGGLSYNEQFF. CDR3 coding DNA: TGTGCCAGTAAACCTTGGGGGGGCCTCTCCTACAATGAGCAGTTCTTC.

The CDR3 sequence is CASSLKTGASGADTQYF. The CDR3 region has the DNA TGTGCCAGCAGCTTGAAAACTGGGGCTAGCGGGGCAGATACGCAGTATTTT. J is TRBJ2-3 and V is TRBV5-4; 9 bases align to TRBD2. The V segment lost 1 base and the J segment 4 bases; nucleotides outside the gene matches: 10. The CDR3 consists of 17 residues. The germline V gene encodes CDR1 SGHNT and CDR2 YYREEE (reference sequence).

This clone appeared a single time. The chain uses TRBV4-3 and TRBJ1-5, with D unclear. There are 13 residues in the CDR3. Between the trimmed V and J ends, which lost 2 bases and 3 bases, there was a span of 5 bases. Germline lookup yields CDR1 LGHNA and CDR2 YSLEER. The CDR3 DNA reads TGCGCCAGCAGCCAAAACCTCAATCAGCCCCAGCATTTT. Translating it yields CASSQNLNQPQHF.

The V call is TRBV5-6, the J call TRBJ1-5; no clear D. Trimming stripped 0 bases from V and 3 bases from J, with 7 bases between. Germline V gives CDR1 SGHDT, CDR2 YYEEEE. The CDR3 totals 14 residues. CDR3 in amino acids: CASSLGGVNQPQHF. As DNA, the CDR3 is TGTGCCAGCAGCTTGGGCGGGGTCAATCAGCCCCAGCATTTT. Looking up the rest from reference TRBV5-6 and TRBJ1-5 gives the full variable domain: DAGVTQSPTHLIKTRGQQVTLRCSPKSGHDTVSWYQQALGQGPQFIFQYYEEEERQRGNFPDRFSGHQFPNYSSELNVNALLLGDSALYLCASSLGGVNQPQHFGDGTRLSIL.

V and J are TRBV25-1 and TRBJ1-5; D may be TRBD1 (6 bases). The CDR3 consists of 13 residues. The germline V gene encodes CDR1 MGHDK and CDR2 SYGVNS. V was trimmed by 0 bases and J by 7 bases, leaving 7 bases between them. CDR3 in DNA: TGTGCCAGCAGTGAATATACAGGGCAGCCCCAGCATTTT. Its translation is CASSEYTGQPQHF.

This chain links TRBV27 with TRBJ2-1; 7 nucleotides line up with TRBD2. Looked up from germline, CDR1 is MNHEY and CDR2 is SMNVEV (reference sequence). This CDR3 comprises 15 residues. Trimming took 6 bases from V and 4 from J; bases not matched to a gene: 9. Here the CDR3 reads CASRSLLAPYNEQFF. DNA of the CDR3: TGTGCCAGCAGAAGTTTACTAGCGCCTTACAATGAGCAGTTCTTC.

The V gene is TRBV3-1 (or the pseudogene TRBV3-2), the J gene TRBJ1-2, with D perhaps matching TRBD1 (5 bases). This CDR3 is 15 amino acids long. Germline CDR1 and CDR2: LGHDT and YNNKEL (reference sequence). V was clipped by 4 bases and J by 5 bases, with 17 bases between them. The CDR3 loop reads CASSRDLIGGYGYTF. CDR3 DNA: TGTGCCAGCAGCCGAGACCTTATCGGGGGGTATGGCTACACCTTC.

This chain uses TRBV21-1 with TRBJ1-2; the D segment call TRBD1 is taken from the table without a DNA check. TRBV21-1 is a recognized pseudogene. CDR3 size: 16 residues. CDR3 sequence reads: CASSTEGALGNYGYTF. CDR3 bases: TGTGCCAGCAGCACCGAGGGGGCCCTAGGTAACTATGGCTACACCTTC.

This rearrangement joins TRBV15 to TRBJ1-2; D not resolved. V lost 0 bases and J lost 4, with 15 bases in between. The CDR3 is 16 amino acids. Looked up from germline, CDR1 is LNHNV and CDR2 is YYDKDF (reference sequence). The CDR3 DNA follows: TGTGCCACCAGCAGAGATCATACCTTAGGAAGCTATGGCTACACCTTC. This translates into CATSRDHTLGSYGYTF.

This rearrangement joins TRBV12-3 or TRBV12-4 to TRBJ1-1, with TRBD1 identical over 7 bases. CDR3 length: 13 residues. J was trimmed by 3 bases and V by 6 bases; bases with no gene match: 4. The CDR3 is CASRTGRHTEAFF. The CDR3 bases are TGTGCCAGCAGGACAGGGAGACACACTGAAGCTTTCTTT.

Only one count was recorded for this clone. The V gene is TRBV5-4, the J gene TRBJ2-2; possibly TRBD2 for D (6 bases). Trimming left V 2 bases short and J 5 bases short, with 16 bases between. In germline, CDR1 is SGHNT, CDR2 YYREEE (reference sequence). The CDR3 totals 16 residues. CDR3 protein: CASSLGWDLGTGELFF. As DNA, the CDR3 is TGTGCCAGCAGCTTAGGATGGGACTTGGGTACCGGGGAGCTGTTTTTT.

The V gene is TRBV4-3, the J gene TRBJ1-1; TRBD1 might be the D (5 bases). This CDR3 spans 13 amino acids. V was clipped by 8 bases and J by 2 bases, with 12 bases between them. CDR1 is LGHNA, CDR2 YSLEER, per germline. CDR3 sequence (DNA): TGCGCCAGCCGGGGCGGGGGAAACACTGAAGCTTTCTTT. It specifies CASRGGGNTEAFF.

The chain employs TRBV6-5 and TRBJ1-1; D remains unclear. This CDR3 is built from 11 residues. V dropped 7 bases and J dropped 0 bases, with 3 bases sitting between them. Germline V gives CDR1 MNHEY, CDR2 SVGAGI. CDR3 sequence reads: CASNLNTEAFF. The CDR3 DNA reads TGTGCCAGCAACCTGAACACTGAAGCTTTCTTT.

This chain connects TRBV7-2 to TRBJ1-1; D might be TRBD1 (5 bases). Germline CDR1 and CDR2: SGHTA and FQGNSA. This CDR3 is built from 14 residues. Trimming took off 1 base at V and 4 bases at J, with 10 bases between the two ends. The CDR3 nucleotides read TGTGCCAGCAGCTTAGTTGGGGGATCCACTGAAGCTTTCTTT. Protein: CASSLVGGSTEAFF.

This chain connects TRBV6-2 or TRBV6-3 to TRBJ2-5, with D possibly matching TRBD1 (6 bases). With 4 bases removed from V and 2 bases from J, the gap between germline ends came to 14 bases. The CDR3 is 15 residues long. The germline CDR1 and CDR2 sequences are MNHEY and SVGEGT. The CDR3 here is CASSFRGALQETQYF. The CDR3 coding sequence is TGTGCCAGCAGTTTCAGGGGCGCACTTCAAGAGACCCAGTACTTC.

The CDR3: CASRTTGGVRRETQYF. The CDR3 DNA follows: TGTGCCAGCAGGACTACAGGGGGCGTTCGTCGGGAGACCCAGTACTTC. The rearrangement uses TRBV6-6 and TRBJ2-5; 9 bases are a match to TRBD1. The CDR3 is made up of 16 amino acids. With 6 bases clipped from V and 5 bases from J, the junction kept 13 bases outside the gene matches. Germline V gene lookup returns CDR1 MNHNY and CDR2 SVGAGI (reference sequence).

This clone is a singleton in its sample. The J gene is TRBJ1-2, the V gene TRBV7-9; D uncertain. The CDR3 spans 16 residues. Germline CDR1 SEHNR, CDR2 FQNEAQ (reference sequence). V was shortened by 6 bases and J by 7 bases, with 24 bases between the two germline ends. The CDR3 coding sequence is TGTGCCAGCAGGTCACCCCGGGATCCTTTAGAGGTTGGCTACACCTTC. Translation: CASRSPRDPLEVGYTF.

This rearrangement joins TRBV5-6 to TRBJ1-1, with D possibly being TRBD1 (6 bases). Germline CDR1 reads SGHDT; CDR2 reads YYEEEE. Between the trimmed V and J ends, which lost 4 bases and 5 bases, there was a span of 15 bases. This CDR3 is 14 amino acids long. This CDR3 reads CASSHQGIWTEAFF. The CDR3 bases are TGTGCCAGCAGCCATCAGGGGATTTGGACTGAAGCTTTCTTT.

The chain uses TRBV29-1 and TRBJ1-2; 7 bases line up with TRBD1. Trimming cost V 7 bases and J 0 bases; bases outside gene matches: 11. This CDR3 is built from 15 residues. Germline CDR1 is SQVTM and CDR2 is ANQGSEA. CDR3 DNA: TGCAGCGCCCCAAACAGGGGAATAGCTAACTATGGCTACACCTTC. This translates into CSAPNRGIANYGYTF.